A selection of T cell receptor beta chains follows, all from one sample in a study of blood T cell repertoires in COVID-19. Sequencing used immunoSEQ multiplex PCR; TCRdb keeps in-frame clones, though not all of them. Seen here are approximately 20,000 clones, 75% to 85% observed once, and the top ten hold 48%. The sequenced sample consisted of peripheral blood. The source is a man between 65 and 80 years old with acute or convalescent COVID-19. CDR3s include the opening cysteine and the closing phenylalanine or tryptophan. The D gene is left open where the match is weak. Clone size is not always given. Where it is, it says once, few, many or a class for expanded clones.

d_gene	j_gene	v_gene	abundance	CDR3nt	CDR3aa
TRBD2	TRBJ2-1	TRBV6-5	.	TGTGCCAGCAGTTACTCAGCGGGACTGGTCGACAATGAGCAGTTCTTC	CASSYSAGLVDNEQFF
TRBD1	TRBJ2-1	TRBV18	.	TGTGCCAGCTCACCACCGGTGGGACAGGCCATCGGTGAGCAGTTCTTC	CASSPPVGQAIGEQFF
TRBD1	TRBJ2-7	TRBV18	once	TGTGCCAGCTCGCCCGACAGGGTGGTGGGAGAGCAGTACTTC	CASSPDRVVGEQYF
.	TRBJ2-2	TRBV4-1	.	TGCGCCAGCAGCCAAGGGCTAGCAGGTGGAAGGACCGGGGAGCTGTTTTTT	CASSQGLAGGRTGELFF
TRBD1	TRBJ1-6	TRBV6-2/TRBV6-3	.	TGTGCCAGCAGTCAAGGGACAGGGCGGGCTTCACCCCTCCACTTT	CASSQGTGRASPLHF
.	TRBJ1-1	TRBV30	once	TGTGCCTGGAGTGTAGGGAGACCGCCGAACACTGAAGCTTTCTTT	CAWSVGRPPNTEAFF
TRBD2	TRBJ2-5	TRBV7-9	.	TGTGCCAGCAGGCGATTAGCGGGACAAACCCCTGACACCCAGTACTTC	CASRRLAGQTPDTQYF
TRBD2	TRBJ2-3	TRBV19	.	TGTGCCAGTACCGGACTAGCGGCAGATACGCAGTATTTT	CASTGLAADTQYF
.	TRBJ2-3	TRBV7-9	.	TGTGCCAGCAGCTTGGGGCGGGGGCAGACAGATACGCAGTATTTT	CASSLGRGQTDTQYF
.	TRBJ1-1	TRBV5-1	.	TGCGCCAGCAGGGGTGAGGGGGAAAGTTGGACTGAAGCTTTCTTT	CASRGEGESWTEAFF
.	TRBJ1-3	TRBV29-1	once	TGCAGCGTGGAGGGATTTGGAAACACCATATATTTT	CSVEGFGNTIYF
.	TRBJ1-4	TRBV25-1	once	TGTGCCAGCAGTGGGAACTGGGCCCTTAATGAAAAACTGTTTTTT	CASSGNWALNEKLFF
TRBD2	TRBJ2-1	TRBV28	.	TGTGCCAGCAGTTTCCCGGGACTAGCGGGTTGGTTCTTC	CASSFPGLAGWFF
.	TRBJ2-1	TRBV10-2	.	TGCGCCAGCAGTGAAGGGACATCCCCCTACAATGAGCAGTTCTTC	CASSEGTSPYNEQFF
.	TRBJ1-2	TRBV6-2/TRBV6-3	.	TGTGCCAGCAGTATTCAGGGATCTCGAGGCTACACCTTC	CASSIQGSRGYTF
.	TRBJ1-4	TRBV18	.	TGTGCCAGCTCACTACAGGGAAGTGGCGCTGAAAAACTGTTTTTT	CASSLQGSGAEKLFF
.	TRBJ1-1	TRBV6-2/TRBV6-3	.	TGTGCCAGCAGTTCCCCGAGGAACACTGAAGCTTTCTTT	CASSSPRNTEAFF
.	TRBJ1-1	TRBV9	.	TGTGCCAGCAGCGTATTGGGGGCTGGGGGCACTGAAGCTTTCTTT	CASSVLGAGGTEAFF
TRBD1	TRBJ1-1	TRBV5-1	few	TGCGCCAGCCGCAGGGACAGCGGAGGGAACACTGAAGCTTTCTTT	CASRRDSGGNTEAFF
TRBD1	TRBJ1-4	TRBV7-8	once	TGTGCCAGCAGCTCACAGGGGGTTATAGGCGAAAAACTGTTTTTT	CASSSQGVIGEKLFF
TRBD1	TRBJ2-7	TRBV7-9	.	TGTGCCAGCAGCTTAGAACAGGGGAGCGAGCAGTACTTC	CASSLEQGSEQYF
TRBD1	TRBJ1-5	TRBV28	.	TGTGCCAGCAGTTCGCCGGGACAGGGTTCCGATCAGCCCCAGCATTTT	CASSSPGQGSDQPQHF
.	TRBJ1-2	TRBV14	.	TGTGCCAGCAGCCAATCTAGAGGGGGAGCCTATGGCTACACCTTC	CASSQSRGGAYGYTF
TRBD1	TRBJ1-5	TRBV28	.	TGTGCCAGCAGCCGGGGACAGGCCCCCCCTCAGCCCCAGCATTTT	CASSRGQAPPQPQHF
.	TRBJ1-6	TRBV4-1	.	TGCGCCAGCAGCCAAGATCCCCTATCACCCCTCCACTTT	CASSQDPLSPLHF
.	TRBJ2-2	TRBV2	once	TGTGCCAGCAGCGTTTCTAACACCGGGGAGCTGTTTTTT	CASSVSNTGELFF